This is a list of T cell receptor beta chains from one sample in a study of blood T cells in healthy people across ages. MiXCR, applied by TCRdb to the 5' RACE reads, yields one record per CDR3 protein. The sample carries 1.6 million or so distinct CDR3 sequences, roughly a third recorded once. The sequencing input was blood. These receptors came from a woman in her 30s in good health. Each CDR3 is given with its conserved first and last residue. A D gene is named only where the DNA matches it firmly. Clone size appears in some rows only: once, few, many, or a class for an expanded clone.

d_gene: TRBD2
v_gene: TRBV5-1
j_gene: TRBJ2-3
abundance: few
CDR3nt: TGCGCCAGCAGCGAAGCGGGGCCCCGGACAGATACGCAGTATTTT
CDR3aa: CASSEAGPRTDTQYF

d_gene: NA
v_gene: TRBV5-1
j_gene: TRBJ2-1
abundance: NA
CDR3nt: TGCGCCTGCAGCTTGGACATATACAATGAGCAGTTCTTC
CDR3aa: CACSLDIYNEQFF

d_gene: NA
v_gene: TRBV28
j_gene: TRBJ2-1
abundance: few
CDR3nt: TGTGCCAGCAGTCCTCCCGTATACGGTGCCAATGAGCAGTTCTTC
CDR3aa: CASSPPVYGANEQFF

d_gene: TRBD1
v_gene: TRBV6-5
j_gene: TRBJ1-1
abundance: few
CDR3nt: TGTGCCAGCAGAGCACAGGGGGGAACTGAAGCTTTCTTT
CDR3aa: CASRAQGGTEAFF

d_gene: TRBD1
v_gene: TRBV27
j_gene: TRBJ2-2
abundance: NA
CDR3nt: TGTGCCAGCAGCCGAATTCCGGGACAGGGGACCGGGGAGCTGTTTTTT
CDR3aa: CASSRIPGQGTGELFF

d_gene: NA
v_gene: TRBV4-2
j_gene: TRBJ2-7
abundance: NA
CDR3nt: TGTGCCAGCAGCCATCGAACCGGGAGTTACGAGCAGTACTTC
CDR3aa: CASSHRTGSYEQYF

d_gene: NA
v_gene: TRBV7-3
j_gene: TRBJ2-1
abundance: few
CDR3nt: TGTGCCAGCAGCTTAAACGCGGATCCCGCCCACAATGAGCAGTTCTTC
CDR3aa: CASSLNADPAHNEQFF

d_gene: NA
v_gene: TRBV12-3/TRBV12-4
j_gene: TRBJ2-5
abundance: many
CDR3nt: TGTGCCAGCAGCCTGGATAACCGAGAGACCCAGTACTTC
CDR3aa: CASSLDNRETQYF

d_gene: TRBD2
v_gene: TRBV29-1
j_gene: TRBJ2-1
abundance: NA
CDR3nt: TGCAGCGTAGAAAGCCGAGCGGGAGGGTACAATGAGCAGTTCTTC
CDR3aa: CSVESRAGGYNEQFF

d_gene: TRBD1
v_gene: TRBV29-1
j_gene: TRBJ2-1
abundance: many
CDR3nt: TGCAGCGCCCGTGGGGTCGGGGGACAGGGGTACAATGAGCAGTTCTTC
CDR3aa: CSARGVGGQGYNEQFF

d_gene: NA
v_gene: TRBV6-5
j_gene: TRBJ2-3
abundance: few
CDR3nt: TGTGCCACTAAACTGACTACAGATACGCAGTATTTT
CDR3aa: CATKLTTDTQYF

d_gene: TRBD2
v_gene: TRBV7-3
j_gene: TRBJ2-5
abundance: NA
CDR3nt: TGTGCCAGCAGCTGGGGTAGCGGGGGGGCAGGAGAGACCCAGTACTTC
CDR3aa: CASSWGSGGAGETQYF

d_gene: TRBD1
v_gene: TRBV12-3/TRBV12-4
j_gene: TRBJ2-1
abundance: few
CDR3nt: TGTGCCAGCAGTTGGGACAGGGGCGGGTACAATGAGCAGTTCTTC
CDR3aa: CASSWDRGGYNEQFF